One sample yielded the 23 T cell receptor beta chains listed below, sequenced in a study of low-dose radiotherapy and immunotherapy resistance in tumors. Gene-specific TRAV and TRBV primers were used for first-strand cDNA, covering alpha and beta chains. TCRs were amplified for roughly 20 PCR cycles with a constant-region primer and V-primer adapter. One entry per CDR3 protein results from TCRdb running MiXCR on the reads. The sample contains some 11,000 distinct CDR3 sequences, 51% of which appear only once. The origin of the receptors is a human donor with advanced metastatic prostate, ovarian, gallbladder or colorectal cancer (not recorded which). This table probably holds off-target reads from a library built for another chain.

The rearrangement uses TRBV6-8 and TRBJ2-3; 8 bases match TRBD2. The V gene's germline CDR1 is MNHGY and CDR2 SAAAGT. J gave up 3 bases and V 2 bases, and 10 bases lay outside the gene matches. The CDR3 length is 17 residues. This CDR3 is CASSYVGLVAGTDTQYF. In nucleotides, the CDR3 is TGTGCCAGCAGTTACGTCGGACTGGTAGCGGGGACAGATACGCAGTATTTT.

The chain has TRBV3-1 and TRBJ2-5; 7 nucleotides line up with TRBD2. The CDR3 has 14 amino acids. Germline V gene lookup returns CDR1 LGHDT and CDR2 YNNKEL (reference sequence). V lost 6 bases to trimming and J lost 9 bases; unmatched junction nucleotides: 13. This CDR3 reads CASSPSGAEMSQYF. As DNA, the CDR3 is TGTGCCAGCAGTCCAAGCGGGGCTGAGATGTCCCAGTACTTC.

V is TRBV29-1 and J is TRBJ2-3, with TRBD2 matching over 7 bases. V was clipped by 3 bases and J by 1 base; unmatched bases: 4. CDR3 length equals 14 residues. Germline lookup yields CDR1 SQVTM and CDR2 ANQGSEA. The CDR3 DNA follows: TGCAGCGTTGACCCCCGGGGGGGCACAGATACGCAGTATTTT. Amino acid sequence: CSVDPRGGTDTQYF.

The J gene is TRBJ2-1, the V gene TRBV18; 12 bases fit TRBD2. Germline V CDR1 and CDR2: KGHSH, LQKENI. V was clipped by 5 bases and J by 6 bases; unmatched bases: 5. The CDR3 consists of 15 residues. This chain's CDR3 is CASSSSGGALNEQFF. The CDR3, as DNA: TGTGCCAGCTCATCTAGCGGGGGGGCCCTCAATGAGCAGTTCTTC.

This sequence joins TRBV6-5 and TRBJ2-7; D might be TRBD1 or TRBD2, each matching 6 bases. The germline CDR1 and CDR2 sequences are MNHEY and SVGAGI. CDR3 length: 12 residues. The ends were cut back, 8 bases at V and 5 bases at J, with 13 bases in the middle. The CDR3 DNA sequence: TGTGCCAGCGGATGGGGGGCCGACGAGCAGTACTTC. It translates to CASGWGADEQYF.

The chain has TRBV7-6 and TRBJ2-3; perhaps TRBD1 as D (6 bases). The CDR3 has 16 amino acids. CDR1 is SGHVS, CDR2 FNYEAQ, per germline. V lost 1 base and J lost 5, with 16 bases in between. Written as DNA, the CDR3 is TGTGCCAGCAGCTTAGGGGGGCCTACCGAAAGAGATACGCAGTATTTT. The encoded protein is CASSLGGPTERDTQYF.

In nucleotides, the CDR3 is TGTGCCAGCAGCTCCCCCCGGGGGGCTGAGGGAACCATATATTTT. Translating gives CASSSPRGAEGTIYF. V is TRBV7-8 and J is TRBJ1-3, with D possibly being TRBD1 (6 bases). This CDR3 is built from 15 residues. In germline, CDR1 is SGHVS, CDR2 FQNEAQ. With 4 bases removed from V and 10 bases from J, the gap between germline ends came to 20 bases.

The rearrangement uses TRBV12-3 or TRBV12-4 and TRBJ2-3; TRBD2 matches 7 bases. The CDR3 consists of 16 residues. Trimming removed 3 bases from V and 0 bases from J; junction bases left unmatched: 6. Written as DNA, the CDR3 is TGTGCCAGCAGTTTGATCGAGCGGGGTAGCACAGATACGCAGTATTTT. It yields the protein CASSLIERGSTDTQYF.

This rearrangement joins TRBV14 to TRBJ2-3; D is unclear. The V gene lost 4 bases and the J gene lost 3 bases, with 8 bases spanning the gap. This CDR3 comprises 13 residues. Germline V CDR1 and CDR2: SGHDN, FVKESK. The CDR3 is CASSRFATDTQYF. The CDR3 DNA reads TGTGCCAGCAGCCGCTTTGCTACAGATACGCAGTATTTT.

The chain carries TRBV13 and TRBJ2-1, with TRBD2 matching over 12 bases. The germline V gene has CDR1 PRHDT and CDR2 FYEKMQ (reference sequence). This CDR3 is built from 17 residues. V gave up 6 bases and J gave up 1 base; unmatched junction bases: 7. CDR3 DNA sequence: TGTGCCAGCAGGCCGGCTAGCGGGGGGGTTTCCTACAATGAGCAGTTCTTC. Translated, it gives CASRPASGGVSYNEQFF.

The chain is built from TRBV7-8 and TRBJ1-5; D gene uncertain. CDR1 SGHVS and CDR2 FQNEAQ come from the germline V gene. V lost 5 bases and J lost 2, with 25 bases in between. The CDR3 consists of 19 residues. Here the CDR3 reads CASSPSREDPLVGNQPQHF. CDR3 DNA sequence: TGTGCCAGCAGCCCATCCAGAGAGGACCCTTTAGTCGGCAATCAGCCCCAGCATTTT.

This chain joins TRBV28 and TRBJ2-1, with D uncertain. The CDR3 sequence is 15 residues long. V dropped 3 bases and J dropped 2 bases, with 11 bases sitting between them. CDR1 is MDHEN, CDR2 SYDVKM, per germline. The CDR3 bases are TGTGCCAGCAGTTTCTTTGGACGAGCCTACAATGAGCAGTTCTTC. This gives the protein CASSFFGRAYNEQFF.

This chain links TRBV28 with TRBJ2-2, with D perhaps being TRBD1 or TRBD2 (5 bases each). This CDR3 contains 16 residues. The V end was cut by 3 bases, the J end by 2 bases, with 13 bases between. Germline CDR1 MDHEN, CDR2 SYDVKM. Written as DNA, the CDR3 is TGTGCCAGCAGTTTTCTTCCGGGACCCAACACCGGGGAGCTGTTTTTT. This translates into CASSFLPGPNTGELFF. The entire variable domain, with the rest obtained from reference TRBV28 and TRBJ2-2, is as follows: DVKVTQSSRYLVKRTGEKVFLECVQDMDHENMFWYRQDPGLGLRLIYFSYDVKMKEKGDIPEGYSVSREKKERFSLILESASTNQTSMYLCASSFLPGPNTGELFFGEGSRLTVL.

The chain employs TRBV3-1 and TRBJ2-7; 15 nucleotides agree with TRBD2. This CDR3 has 17 residues. Germline CDR1 and CDR2: LGHDT and YNNKEL (reference sequence). The junction had 9 bases not matched to a gene; V was cut back by 7 bases and J by 2 bases. CDR3 amino acids: CASNQGLAGGQTYEQYF. In DNA, the CDR3 is TGTGCCAGCAACCAGGGACTAGCGGGGGGACAGACCTACGAGCAGTACTTC.

The genes are TRBV6-5 and TRBJ1-2; no reliable D call. CDR1 and CDR2 (germline): MNHEY, SVGAGI. Trimming took 8 bases from V and 2 from J, leaving 12 bases between them. The length of the CDR3 is 13 residues. The CDR3 DNA reads TGTGCCAGCCGAGGTATCGAGAACTATGGCTACACCTTC. Its protein product is CASRGIENYGYTF.

The chain joins TRBV4-1 to TRBJ2-1; 8 positions agree with TRBD2. Germline lookup yields CDR1 MGHRA and CDR2 YSYEKL. Trimming removed 0 bases from V and 4 bases from J; junction bases left unmatched: 5. CDR3 length: 16 residues. The CDR3 DNA is TGCGCCAGCAGCCAAGAAGGGCTAGCGGGTTACAATGAGCAGTTCTTC. It specifies CASSQEGLAGYNEQFF.

This clonotype turned up a few times. The chain recombines TRBV6-5 with TRBJ2-3, with 10 bases identical to TRBD2. J gave up 2 bases and V 6 bases, and 5 bases lay outside the gene matches. Germline V gene data show CDR1 as MNHEY and CDR2 as SVGAGI. CDR3 length: 15 amino acids. The CDR3 here is CASRETSGTTDTQYF. The CDR3 bases are TGTGCCAGCAGAGAAACTAGCGGGACCACAGATACGCAGTATTTT.

The chain couples TRBV10-3 to TRBJ2-4, with D possibly matching TRBD2 (5 bases). Trimming removed 0 bases at V and 1 base at J, with 13 bases between. The germline gives CDR1 ENHRY, CDR2 SYGVKD. This CDR3 has 17 amino acids. Written as DNA, the CDR3 is TGTGCCATCAGTGAGTCTGCGGGCCAGCCCGCCAAAAACATTCAGTACTTC. Protein product: CAISESAGQPAKNIQYF.

The chain recombines TRBV27 with TRBJ1-2, with TRBD1 matching over 8 bases. J was trimmed by 0 bases and V by 0 bases; bases with no gene match: 3. This CDR3 region has 16 residues. Per germline, CDR1 MNHEY and CDR2 SMNVEV (reference sequence). CDR3 nucleotides: TGTGCCAGCAGTTTATCCGGGACAGGCTCTAACTATGGCTACACCTTC. It is translated as CASSLSGTGSNYGYTF.

The chain couples TRBV18 to TRBJ2-7; D may be TRBD2 (5 bases). Germline assignment: CDR1 KGHSH and CDR2 LQKENI. The CDR3 has 11 amino acids. V was clipped by 5 bases and J by 9 bases, with 11 bases between them. CDR3 residues: CASSNTRGQYF. CDR3 DNA sequence: TGTGCCAGCTCAAACACACGGGGGCAGTACTTC.

In DNA form, the CDR3 reads TGTGCCTGGGACTCCGGACAGGGGGCGACCTACGAGCAGTACTTC. Its translation is CAWDSGQGATYEQYF. The chain employs TRBV30 and TRBJ2-7; 11 bases align to TRBD1. The CDR3 consists of 15 residues. Trimming removed 5 bases from V and 2 bases from J; junction bases left unmatched: 8. Germline assignment: CDR1 GTSNPN and CDR2 SVGIG (reference sequence).

The CDR3 bases are TGCAGTGCTAGGAGCGGGACAGTGACCAATCAGCCCCAGCATTTT. It yields the protein CSARSGTVTNQPQHF. This chain connects TRBV20-1 to TRBJ1-5, with 7 bases that match TRBD1. Germline CDR1 DFQATT, CDR2 SNEGSKA (reference sequence). The ends lost 3 bases at V and 3 bases at J; junction bases unmatched: 8. The CDR3 runs to 15 residues.

CDR3 sequence (DNA): TGTGCCAGCTCACCACCAGAACGGCGGAGGGGAGATACGCAGTATTTT. Its translation is CASSPPERRRGDTQYF. The chain links TRBV18 to TRBJ2-3; maybe TRBD2 (6 bases). Germline-derived CDR1 and CDR2 are KGHSH and LQKENI. The CDR3 loop spans 16 amino acids. Deletions cut 0 bases from V and 5 bases from J, with 15 bases between.